The entry below gives a single T cell receptor beta chain sequence along with its context. The sample comes from a study of blood T cell repertoires in COVID-19. Study-wide context: Sites in the United States, Italy and Spain provided acute and convalescent COVID-19 samples.

Using immunoSEQ multiplex PCR, the repertoire was profiled, and TCRdb retains in-frame clones only, with some absent. The table has about 150,000 clones, roughly 78% seen once. V shed 0 bases and J shed 0 bases, with 11 bases lying between them. The CDR3 is 17 residues long. CDR1 is SGHAT and CDR2 is FQNNGV in the germline V gene. The chain has TRBV11-2 and TRBJ2-2; a weak D match, TRBD2 (6 bases). The sequencing sample was made of peripheral blood. This sequence originates from a man at least 80 years old with acute or convalescent COVID-19. CDR3: CASSLDWSSANTGELFF. In nucleotides, the CDR3 is TGTGCCAGCAGCTTAGATTGGTCTAGCGCGAACACCGGGGAGCTGTTTTTT.